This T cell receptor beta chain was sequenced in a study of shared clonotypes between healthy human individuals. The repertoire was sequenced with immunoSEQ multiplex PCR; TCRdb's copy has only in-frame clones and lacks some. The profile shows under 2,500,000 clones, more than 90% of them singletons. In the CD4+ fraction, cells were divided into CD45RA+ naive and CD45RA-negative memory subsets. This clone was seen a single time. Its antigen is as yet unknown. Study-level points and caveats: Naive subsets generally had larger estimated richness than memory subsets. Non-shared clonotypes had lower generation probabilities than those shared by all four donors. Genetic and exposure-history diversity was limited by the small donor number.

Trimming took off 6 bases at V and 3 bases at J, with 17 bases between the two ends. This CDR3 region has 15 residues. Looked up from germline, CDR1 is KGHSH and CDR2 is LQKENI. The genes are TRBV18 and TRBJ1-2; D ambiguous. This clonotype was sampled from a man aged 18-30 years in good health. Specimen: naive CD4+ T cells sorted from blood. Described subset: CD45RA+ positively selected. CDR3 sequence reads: CASSLRAIEDYGYTF. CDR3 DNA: TGTGCCAGCTCCCTACGGGCAATAGAAGACTATGGCTACACCTTC.